The 15 T cell receptor beta chains below all came from one sample that was sequenced in a study of post-analysis software for immune sequencing data. Study-level results: In patients, about 5 TRBV segments were more frequent than in controls, with TRBV5-6, TRBV5-1 and TRBV20-1 among them.

Antigens for these TCRs are unknown. Presence of unique molecular identifiers characterized the TCR beta cDNA libraries. TCRdb called the PCR reads again in MiXCR, with one record for every CDR3 protein. The profile shows roughly 400,000 distinct CDR3 sequences, 35% to 45% of them singletons. Material for sequencing was blood. Source of these receptors: a girl under 10 years old with multiple sclerosis.

Points on this clonotype: At one of its ends the junction is not consistent with the germline gene, which may arise from a read error. The V call is TRBV11-3, the J call TRBJ2-5; D not resolved. CDR1 is SGHNT and CDR2 is YENEEA in the germline V gene. This CDR3 has 14 residues. CDR3 DNA sequence: TGTGCCAGCAGCTTAGGGTTCAGCCAAGGGACCCAGTACTTC. Protein sequence: CASSLGFSQGTQYF.

This clonotype has a handful of counts. J is TRBJ2-1 and V is TRBV12-3 or TRBV12-4; unclear D gene. The V end was cut by 5 bases, the J end by 1 base, with 12 bases between. The CDR3 has 15 amino acids. The CDR3 nucleotides read TGTGCCAGCAGTGCCCAATCTGGGTCCTACAATGAGCAGTTCTTC. It translates to CASSAQSGSYNEQFF.

V gene TRBV7-2 combines with J gene TRBJ2-2; D unclear. The germline V gene has CDR1 SGHTA and CDR2 FQGNSA. The CDR3 sequence is 14 residues long. Trimming took 3 bases from V and 4 from J, leaving 9 bases between them. The CDR3 protein is CASSFNRLTGELFF. The CDR3 nucleotides read TGTGCCAGCAGCTTTAATAGGCTCACCGGGGAGCTGTTTTTT.

Concerning this clonotype itself: This may be a read error, as it is one base from a much larger clone. The CDR3 here is CAGSSGTSGYNEQFF. Here the CDR3 DNA reads TGTGCCGGCAGCTCCGGGACTAGCGGCTACAATGAGCAGTTCTTC. The J gene is TRBJ2-1, the V gene TRBV5-5; TRBD2 aligns across 11 bases. CDR3 length: 15 amino acids. CDR1 and CDR2 from the germline V gene are SGHKS and YYEKEE (reference sequence). The whole variable domain, filled in from reference TRBV5-5 and TRBJ2-1, reads DAGVTQSPTHLIKTRGQQVTLRCSPISGHKSVSWYQQVLGQGPQFIFQYYEKEERGRGNFPDRFSARQFPNYSSELNVNALLLGDSALYLCAGSSGTSGYNEQFFGPGTRLTVL.

This clonotype was counted a few times. The chain recombines TRBV5-1 with TRBJ2-6; D gene uncertain. Per germline, CDR1 SGHRS and CDR2 YFSETQ. V lost 3 bases and J lost 0, with 7 bases in between. This CDR3 has 15 residues. This CDR3 is CASSYDRSGANVLTF. DNA for the CDR3: TGCGCCAGCAGCTATGATCGCTCTGGGGCCAACGTCCTGACTTTC.

This clonotype has more than one count but fewer than ten. The CDR3: CSARDLGGLYEQYF. The DNA for the CDR3 is TGCAGTGCTAGAGATCTCGGGGGTCTCTACGAGCAGTACTTC. The chain couples TRBV20-1 to TRBJ2-7, with D perhaps matching TRBD2 (6 bases). The CDR3 runs 14 residues. V lost 0 bases and J 3 bases, leaving 12 bases between the germline ends. Germline CDR1 is DFQATT and CDR2 is SNEGSKA (reference sequence).

The CDR3 DNA follows: TGTGCCAGCAGCTCCGAAGCGGGAGGGCCTATATACAATGAGCAGTTCTTC. Translating it yields CASSSEAGGPIYNEQFF. V and J are TRBV6-1 and TRBJ2-1; 10 bases agree with TRBD2. This CDR3 region has 17 residues. Per germline, CDR1 MNHNS and CDR2 SASEGT. The J segment lost 4 bases and the V segment lost 6 bases, leaving 12 bases of the junction unmatched.

Regarding this clonotype: The junction and the germline gene differ at one end; a read error may be behind it. The J gene is TRBJ2-6, the V gene TRBV7-9; the D gene is possibly TRBD1 (6 bases). The germline CDR1 and CDR2 sequences are SEHNR and FQNEAQ (reference sequence). The CDR3 is 16 amino acids. The CDR3 DNA follows: TGTGCTAGCAGCCCGGAACAGGGATCTGGGGCCAACGTCCTGACTTTC. Its translation is CASSPEQGSGANVLTF. The full variable domain, completed using reference TRBV7-9 and TRBJ2-6, is DTGVSQNPRHKITKRGQNVTFRCDPISEHNRLYWYRQTLGQGPEFLTYFQNEAQLEKSRLLSDRFSAERPKGSFSTLEIQRTEQGDSAMYLCASSPEQGSGANVLTFGAGSRLTVL.

This clonotype was observed a handful of times. The chain uses TRBV20-1 and TRBJ1-2, with D maybe TRBD1 (5 bases). The CDR3 loop spans 11 amino acids. Germline loops: CDR1 DFQATT, CDR2 SNEGSKA (reference sequence). The ends were cut back, 3 bases at V and 5 bases at J, with 7 bases in the middle. In DNA form, the CDR3 reads TGCAGTGCTAGCAGGGAATATGGCTACACCTTC. This sequence encodes CSASREYGYTF.

This clonotype has just one count. This chain connects TRBV14 to TRBJ2-7; D is perhaps TRBD1 or TRBD2 (5 bases each). The CDR3 contains 15 residues. Germline-derived CDR1 and CDR2 are SGHDN and FVKESK. Trimming pared 5 bases from V and 6 bases from J, leaving 20 bases between. The CDR3 loop reads CASSWSRDASGEQYF. The DNA of the CDR3 is TGTGCCAGCAGCTGGAGCCGGGACGCTAGTGGCGAGCAGTACTTC.

This clonotype appeared a few times. The chain carries TRBV7-8 and TRBJ2-3; 8 nucleotides line up with TRBD1. The V and J ends lost 6 bases and 5 bases, in that order; junction bases with no gene match: 10. The germline gives CDR1 SGHVS, CDR2 FQNEAQ. There are 15 residues in the CDR3. The CDR3 is CASRSGQGRRDTQYF. In DNA form, the CDR3 reads TGTGCCAGCAGGTCCGGACAGGGAAGGAGAGATACGCAGTATTTT.

This clonotype appeared a few times. CDR3: CASSLGDERGKLFF. In DNA form, the CDR3 reads TGTGCCAGCAGTTTGGGGGACGAGCGTGGAAAACTGTTTTTT. The chain recombines TRBV12-3 or TRBV12-4 with TRBJ1-4; D may be TRBD1 (5 bases). The CDR3 extends over 14 amino acids. V shed 3 bases and J shed 10 bases, with 15 bases lying between them.

The chain employs TRBV28 and TRBJ2-1, with 8 positions matching TRBD2. This CDR3 is built from 15 residues. The ends lost 5 bases at V and 4 bases at J; junction bases unmatched: 7. In germline, CDR1 is MDHEN, CDR2 SYDVKM. The CDR3 here is CASSNLAGPYNEQFF. The CDR3, as DNA: TGTGCCAGCAGTAATTTAGCGGGACCATACAATGAGCAGTTCTTC.

The chain joins TRBV6-5 to TRBJ1-4; maybe TRBD1 (6 bases). CDR1 MNHEY and CDR2 SVGAGI come from the germline V gene. With 6 bases removed from V and 8 bases from J, the gap between germline ends came to 16 bases. CDR3 length equals 14 residues. CDR3 residues: CASSDGQFSEKLFF. CDR3 in DNA: TGTGCCAGCAGCGATGGACAGTTTTCCGAAAAACTGTTTTTT.

This clonotype was picked up a small number of times. The J gene is TRBJ2-5, the V gene TRBV27; 10 positions agree with TRBD2. J lost 4 bases, V lost 5 bases, and 7 bases had no gene match. The CDR3 has 15 amino acids. CDR1 is MNHEY and CDR2 is SMNVEV in the germline V gene (reference sequence). The CDR3 loop reads CASSVHLAGAETQYF. CDR3 nucleotide sequence: TGTGCCAGCAGTGTCCACCTAGCGGGAGCAGAGACCCAGTACTTC.